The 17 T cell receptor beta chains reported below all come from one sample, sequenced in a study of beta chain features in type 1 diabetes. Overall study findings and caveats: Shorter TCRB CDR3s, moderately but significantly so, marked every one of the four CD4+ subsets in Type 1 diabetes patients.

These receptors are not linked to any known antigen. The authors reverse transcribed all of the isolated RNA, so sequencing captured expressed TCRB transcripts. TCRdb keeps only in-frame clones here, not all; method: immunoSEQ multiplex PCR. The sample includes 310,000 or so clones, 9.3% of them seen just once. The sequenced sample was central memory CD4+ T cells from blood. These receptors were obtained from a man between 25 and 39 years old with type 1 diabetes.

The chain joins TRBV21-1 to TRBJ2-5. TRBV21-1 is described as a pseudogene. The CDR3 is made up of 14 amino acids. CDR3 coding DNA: TGTGCCAGCAGCAAATTGTTGGTGGCGGAGACCCAGTACTTC. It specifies CASSKLLVAETQYF.

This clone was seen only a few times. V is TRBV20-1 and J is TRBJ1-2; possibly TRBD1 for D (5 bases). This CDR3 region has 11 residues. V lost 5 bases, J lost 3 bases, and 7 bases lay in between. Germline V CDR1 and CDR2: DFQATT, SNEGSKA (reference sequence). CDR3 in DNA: TGCAGTGCTTGGGGGTACTATGGCTACACCTTC. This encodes CSAWGYYGYTF.

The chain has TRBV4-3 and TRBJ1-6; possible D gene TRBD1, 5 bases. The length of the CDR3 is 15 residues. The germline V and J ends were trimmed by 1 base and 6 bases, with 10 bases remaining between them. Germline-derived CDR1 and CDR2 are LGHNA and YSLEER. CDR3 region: CASSQVGGTNSPLHF. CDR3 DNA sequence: TGCGCCAGCAGCCAAGTGGGAGGGACTAATTCACCCCTCCACTTT.

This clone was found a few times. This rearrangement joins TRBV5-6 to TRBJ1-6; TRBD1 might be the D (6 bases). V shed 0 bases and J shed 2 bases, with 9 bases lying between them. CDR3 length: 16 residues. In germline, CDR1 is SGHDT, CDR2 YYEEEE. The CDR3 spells CASSLVGATYNSPLHF. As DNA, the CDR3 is TGTGCCAGCAGCTTGGTGGGGGCCACCTATAATTCACCCCTCCACTTT.

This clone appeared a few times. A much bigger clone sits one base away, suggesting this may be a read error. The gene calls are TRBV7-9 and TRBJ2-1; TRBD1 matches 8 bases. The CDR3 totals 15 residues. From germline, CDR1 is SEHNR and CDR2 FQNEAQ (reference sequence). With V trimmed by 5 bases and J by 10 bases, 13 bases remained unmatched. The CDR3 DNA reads TGTGCCAGCAGCCCTGGGGACAGGCTAAGCCGGGAGCAGTTCTTC. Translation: CASSPGDRLSREQFF. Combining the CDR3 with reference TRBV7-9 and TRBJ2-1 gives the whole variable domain DTGVSQNPRHKITKRGQNVTFRCDPISEHNRLYWYRQTLGQGPEFLTYFQNEAQLEKSRLLSDRFSAERPKGSFSTLEIQRTEQGDSAMYLCASSPGDRLSREQFFGPGTRLTVL.

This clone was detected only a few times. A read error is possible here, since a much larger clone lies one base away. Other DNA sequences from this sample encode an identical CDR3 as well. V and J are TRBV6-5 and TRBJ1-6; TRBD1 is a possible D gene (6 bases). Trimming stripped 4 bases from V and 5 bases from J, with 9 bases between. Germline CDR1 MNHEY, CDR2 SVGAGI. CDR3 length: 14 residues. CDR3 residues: CASSLGQNNSPLHF. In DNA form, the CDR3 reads TGTGCCAGCAGTTTAGGACAGAATAATTCACCCCTCCACTTT.

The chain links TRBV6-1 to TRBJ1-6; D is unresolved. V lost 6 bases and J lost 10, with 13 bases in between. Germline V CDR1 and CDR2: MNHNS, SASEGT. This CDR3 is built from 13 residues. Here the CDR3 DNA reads TGTGCCAGCAGACAAGAGAATATGTCACCCCTCCACTTT. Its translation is CASRQENMSPLHF.

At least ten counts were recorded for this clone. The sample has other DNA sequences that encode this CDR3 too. The CDR3 region has the DNA TGTGCCAGCTCACCGACAGGGGAAGGCTCTGGAAACACCATATATTTT. Translating it yields CASSPTGEGSGNTIYF. The chain recombines TRBV18 with TRBJ1-3; 8 bases line up with TRBD1. Germline loops: CDR1 KGHSH, CDR2 LQKENI. V dropped 3 bases and J dropped 0; count of bases not matched to a gene: 4. The CDR3 runs to 16 residues.

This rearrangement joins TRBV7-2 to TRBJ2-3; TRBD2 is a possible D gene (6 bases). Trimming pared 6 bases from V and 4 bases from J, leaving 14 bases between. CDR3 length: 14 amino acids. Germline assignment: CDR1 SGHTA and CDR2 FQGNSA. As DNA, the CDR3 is TGTGCCAGCAGGATCGGGGGAGGCCCAGATACGCAGTATTTT. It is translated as CASRIGGGPDTQYF. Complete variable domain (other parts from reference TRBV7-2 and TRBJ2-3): GAGVSQSPSNKVTEKGKDVELRCDPISGHTALYWYRQSLGQGLEFLIYFQGNSAPDKSGLPSDRFSAERTGGSVSTLTIQRTQQEDSAVYLCASRIGGGPDTQYFGPGTRLTVL.

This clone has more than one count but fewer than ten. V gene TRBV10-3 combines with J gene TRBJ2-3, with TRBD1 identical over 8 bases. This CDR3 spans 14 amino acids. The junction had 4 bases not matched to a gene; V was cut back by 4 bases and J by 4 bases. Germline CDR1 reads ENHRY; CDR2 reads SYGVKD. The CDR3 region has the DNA TGTGCCATCAGTGTAGGGACAGGAGCAGATACGCAGTATTTT. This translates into CAISVGTGADTQYF.

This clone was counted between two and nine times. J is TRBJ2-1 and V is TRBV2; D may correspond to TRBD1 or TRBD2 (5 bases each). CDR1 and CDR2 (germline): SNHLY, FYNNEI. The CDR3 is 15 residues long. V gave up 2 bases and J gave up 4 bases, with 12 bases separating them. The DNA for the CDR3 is TGTGCCAGCAGTGAAACGGGGCGGAATTACAATGAGCAGTTCTTC. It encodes CASSETGRNYNEQFF. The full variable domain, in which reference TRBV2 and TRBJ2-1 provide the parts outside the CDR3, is EPEVTQTPSHQVTQMGQEVILRCVPISNHLYFYWYRQILGQKVEFLVSFYNNEISEKSEIFDDQFSVERPDGSNFTLKIRSTKLEDSAMYFCASSETGRNYNEQFFGPGTRLTVL.

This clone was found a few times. The CDR3 spells CASGITSNEQYF. CDR3 sequence (DNA): TGTGCCAGCGGGATAACATCTAACGAGCAGTACTTC. The chain joins TRBV2 to TRBJ2-5; D gene unclear. The DNA end is a closer match to TRBJ2-7, so the J assignment may be wrong. Germline V CDR1 and CDR2: SNHLY, FYNNEI. This CDR3 has 12 amino acids.

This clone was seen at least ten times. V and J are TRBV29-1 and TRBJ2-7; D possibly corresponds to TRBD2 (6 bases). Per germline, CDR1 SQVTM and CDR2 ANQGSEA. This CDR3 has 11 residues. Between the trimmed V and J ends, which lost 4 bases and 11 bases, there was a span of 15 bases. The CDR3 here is CSVGSGGLEYF. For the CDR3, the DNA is TGCAGCGTTGGTAGCGGTGGGCTTGAGTACTTC.

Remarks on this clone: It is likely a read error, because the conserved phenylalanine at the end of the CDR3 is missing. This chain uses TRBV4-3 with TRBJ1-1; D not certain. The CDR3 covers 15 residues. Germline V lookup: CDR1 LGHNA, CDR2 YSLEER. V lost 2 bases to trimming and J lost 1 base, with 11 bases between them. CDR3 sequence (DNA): TGCGCCAGCAGCCAATCTGCAACCGAGAACACTGAAGCTTTCCTT. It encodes CASSQSATENTEAFL.

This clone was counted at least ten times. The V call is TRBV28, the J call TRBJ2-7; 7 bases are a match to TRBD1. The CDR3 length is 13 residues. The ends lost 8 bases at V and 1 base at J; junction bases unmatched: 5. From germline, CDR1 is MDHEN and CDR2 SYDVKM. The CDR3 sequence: CASVQGLSYEQYF. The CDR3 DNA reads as TGTGCCAGCGTACAGGGGTTATCCTACGAGCAGTACTTC.

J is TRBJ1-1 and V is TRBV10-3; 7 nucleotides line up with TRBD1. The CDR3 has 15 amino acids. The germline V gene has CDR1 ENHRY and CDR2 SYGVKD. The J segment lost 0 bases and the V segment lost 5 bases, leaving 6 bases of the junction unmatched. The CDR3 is CAISPDRALNTEAFF. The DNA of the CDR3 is TGTGCCATCAGTCCAGACAGGGCTCTGAACACTGAAGCTTTCTTT.

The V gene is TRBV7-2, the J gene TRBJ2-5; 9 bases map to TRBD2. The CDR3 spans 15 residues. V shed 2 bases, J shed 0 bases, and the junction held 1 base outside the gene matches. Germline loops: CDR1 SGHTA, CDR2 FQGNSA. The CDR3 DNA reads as TGTGCCAGCAGCTTAACTAGCGGGTACCAAGAGACCCAGTACTTC. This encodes CASSLTSGYQETQYF.